This T cell receptor (beta chain) derives from a study of blood T cell repertoires in COVID-19. The protocol was immunoSEQ multiplex PCR, while the TCRdb copy is restricted to in-frame clones and leaves out a portion. Of roughly 200,000 clones in the sample, 65% to 90% were seen once. Germline assignment: CDR1 MDHEN and CDR2 SYDVKM. The V segment lost 6 bases and the J segment 0 bases; nucleotides outside the gene matches: 10. The CDR3 has 19 amino acids. The specimen was PBMCs or T cells enriched from blood (not recorded which). V is TRBV28 and J is TRBJ2-5; 16 bases map to TRBD2. The sequence was collected from a man in his forties or fifties who had recovered from COVID-19. CDR3 bases: TGTGCCAGCAGCCTACCCGGGACTAGCGGGAGGGGGTACCAAGAGACCCAGTACTTC. It specifies CASSLPGTSGRGYQETQYF.